This T cell receptor beta chain was captured in a study of blood T cell repertoires in COVID-19. Study in general: Samples came from the United States, Italy and Spain, spanning acute and convalescent COVID-19. In each case, the material was cDNA or gDNA derived from T cells, B-cell-depleted T cells, or PBMCs.

This clone was recorded many times. The CDR3 is 14 residues long. V shed 4 bases, J shed 9 bases, and the junction held 7 bases outside the gene matches. The V gene's germline CDR1 is SNHLY and CDR2 FYNNEI. Authors' processing steps: Amplifying reference gene primers gave estimates of nucleated cell counts. This table comes from immunoSEQ multiplex PCR, and its TCRdb copy is limited to in-frame clones, with some not included. V, J and clone size derive from that table, while D and trimming were established from the DNA sequence. The table includes around 56,000 clones, more than 60% detected once. Material for sequencing was peripheral blood. This rearrangement joins TRBV2 to TRBJ1-5; 9 nucleotides line up with TRBD1. This clonotype originated in a woman in her 70s with acute or convalescent COVID-19. Here the CDR3 reads CASSGGTGHRPQHF. CDR3 sequence (DNA): TGTGCCAGCAGTGGGGGGACAGGGCATCGGCCCCAGCATTTT.